These 9 T cell receptor beta chains share one sample of origin, sequenced in a study of T cells after posttransplantation cyclophosphamide. Generated by immunoSEQ multiplex PCR, the TCRdb table keeps only in-frame clones and is missing some. The sample lists about 22,000 clones, under 85% occurring once. What was sequenced was memory CD4+ T cells sorted from PBMCs. Receptors originate from a woman in her sixties or seventies in good health, CMV-negative, and a related stem cell transplant donor.

In nucleotides, the CDR3 is TGTGCCAGCAGCTTAAGGACCACAGGGGGCAACTATGGCTACACCTTC. It specifies CASSLRTTGGNYGYTF. The chain links TRBV7-2 to TRBJ1-2; 9 bases align to TRBD1. The germline gives CDR1 SGHTA, CDR2 FQGNSA. The length of the CDR3 is 16 residues. V trimming: 2 bases; J trimming: 2 bases; junction bases outside the gene matches: 6.

This clone was counted a few times. The V and J genes are TRBV29-1 and TRBJ2-3, with D maybe TRBD2 (5 bases). V lost 5 bases and J lost 6, with 15 bases in between. There are 13 residues in the CDR3. CDR1 is SQVTM, CDR2 ANQGSEA, per germline. CDR3 nucleotides: TGCAGCGTTAAAATGCGGGTCTGGGATACGCAGTATTTT. Its translation is CSVKMRVWDTQYF.

The CDR3 here is CASSPGGRDNQPQHF. CDR3 coding DNA: TGTGCCAGCTCACCGGGGGGTAGGGATAATCAGCCCCAGCATTTT. The gene calls are TRBV18 and TRBJ1-5; D is possibly TRBD1 (5 bases). Germline values: CDR1 KGHSH, CDR2 LQKENI. Trimming shortened V by 3 bases and J by 4 bases, and 13 bases separated the two germline ends. The CDR3 contains 15 residues.

This rearrangement joins TRBV5-5 to TRBJ2-1; 8 bases are a match to TRBD2. The CDR3 contains 16 residues. Trimming removed 0 bases from V and 2 bases from J; junction bases left unmatched: 4. Per the germline V gene, CDR1 is SGHKS and CDR2 is YYEKEE (reference sequence). CDR3 amino acids: CASSLEGSGAYNEQFF. CDR3 in DNA: TGTGCCAGCAGCTTGGAGGGTAGCGGGGCCTACAATGAGCAGTTCTTC. Looking up the rest from reference TRBV5-5 and TRBJ2-1 gives the full variable domain: DAGVTQSPTHLIKTRGQQVTLRCSPISGHKSVSWYQQVLGQGPQFIFQYYEKEERGRGNFPDRFSARQFPNYSSELNVNALLLGDSALYLCASSLEGSGAYNEQFFGPGTRLTVL.

This rearrangement joins TRBV5-5 to TRBJ1-1, with D possibly matching TRBD1 (6 bases). The V gene's germline CDR1 is SGHKS and CDR2 YYEKEE (reference sequence). Trimming stripped 4 bases from V and 1 base from J, with 20 bases between. The CDR3 consists of 17 residues. The CDR3 coding sequence is TGTGCCAGCAGCCCCAGCCTATGGTTACAGGGGAACACTGAAGCTTTCTTT. Its protein is CASSPSLWLQGNTEAFF.

Only one count was recorded for this clone. The V and J genes are TRBV28 and TRBJ1-1, with TRBD1 identical over 9 bases. V lost 3 bases and J lost 5; bases outside the gene matches: 10. The CDR3 covers 16 residues. Germline V gene lookup returns CDR1 MDHEN and CDR2 SYDVKM. CDR3 DNA sequence: TGTGCCAGCAGTTTCACAGGGGGCCCTTCGAGGACTGAAGCTTTCTTT. This codes for CASSFTGGPSRTEAFF. The full variable domain, rest sourced from reference TRBV28 and TRBJ1-1, is DVKVTQSSRYLVKRTGEKVFLECVQDMDHENMFWYRQDPGLGLRLIYFSYDVKMKEKGDIPEGYSVSREKKERFSLILESASTNQTSMYLCASSFTGGPSRTEAFFGQGTRLTVV.

The chain employs TRBV18 and TRBJ2-1, with TRBD1 as a possible D gene (6 bases). V was cut by 4 bases and J by 8 bases, with 12 bases left in between. The CDR3 runs 13 residues. CDR1 KGHSH and CDR2 LQKENI come from the germline V gene. The CDR3 loop is CASSRSQGYEQFF. As DNA, the CDR3 is TGTGCCAGCTCACGATCACAGGGCTATGAGCAGTTCTTC.

The CDR3 DNA is TGTGCCAGCAGTGATGGAGCCACAGATACGCAGTATTTT. It specifies CASSDGATDTQYF. This chain joins TRBV2 and TRBJ2-3; D is uncertain. Trimming shortened V by 3 bases and J by 2 bases, and 6 bases separated the two germline ends. The CDR3 has 13 residues. Germline V CDR1 and CDR2: SNHLY, FYNNEI.

This clone showed up just once. The chain joins TRBV20-1 to TRBJ2-5; no clear D. Between the trimmed V and J ends, which lost 0 bases and 4 bases, there was a span of 3 bases. CDR1 and CDR2 from the germline V gene are DFQATT and SNEGSKA (reference sequence). The CDR3 runs to 11 residues. The CDR3 region has the DNA TGCAGTGCTAGAGATAGAGAGACCCAGTACTTC. It translates to CSARDRETQYF.